One and the same sample provided the 23 T cell receptor beta chains below, sequenced in a study of control samples from healthy donors and cancer patients. Produced via immunoSEQ multiplex PCR; TCRdb's table is partial and in-frame only. The sample has about 130,000 clones, 85% to 95% seen once. The source material was PBMCs. These receptors originate from an elderly man with head and neck cancer.

V usage is TRBV5-1 and J usage is TRBJ1-1; 7 positions agree with TRBD1. CDR3 length: 15 amino acids. The germline V gene encodes CDR1 SGHRS and CDR2 YFSETQ. J was trimmed by 2 bases and V by 5 bases; bases with no gene match: 9. CDR3 protein: CASRPYRQGNTEAFF. CDR3 bases: TGCGCCAGCAGACCATACCGACAGGGTAACACTGAAGCTTTCTTT. Full variable domain (outside the CDR3, taken from reference TRBV5-1 and TRBJ1-1): KAGVTQTPRYLIKTRGQQVTLSCSPISGHRSVSWYQQTPGQGLQFLFEYFSETQRNKGNFPGRFSGRQFSNSRSEMNVSTLELGDSALYLCASRPYRQGNTEAFFGQGTRLTVV.

The V and J genes are TRBV11-2 and TRBJ2-7, with 8 bases that match TRBD1. Trimming took 6 bases from V and 0 from J; bases not matched to a gene: 10. The CDR3 is made up of 16 amino acids. CDR1 SGHAT and CDR2 FQNNGV come from the germline V gene. For the CDR3, the DNA is TGTGCCAGCAGGACGACAGGGGACCGACTCTCCTACGAGCAGTACTTC. Its protein product is CASRTTGDRLSYEQYF.

The CDR3 region has the DNA TGTGCCAGCAGCTTATCAAGGGGTGGGGTTTATAATTCACCCCTCCACTTT. Protein sequence: CASSLSRGGVYNSPLHF. This chain joins TRBV7-9 and TRBJ1-6; D may be TRBD1 (5 bases). The CDR3 spans 17 residues. Germline V lookup: CDR1 SEHNR, CDR2 FQNEAQ (reference sequence). V lost 2 bases, J lost 4 bases, and 15 bases lay in between.

The CDR3 loop is CSAKVRYEQYF. The CDR3 DNA reads TGCAGTGCTAAGGTGCGCTACGAGCAGTACTTC. V gene TRBV20-1 combines with J gene TRBJ2-7; no clear D. Germline V lookup: CDR1 DFQATT, CDR2 SNEGSKA (reference sequence). The CDR3 is 11 amino acids. The germline V and J ends were trimmed by 4 bases and 3 bases, with 7 bases remaining between them.

This rearrangement joins TRBV5-1 to TRBJ2-5; 7 nucleotides align to TRBD2. This CDR3 comprises 15 residues. CDR1 and CDR2 from the germline V gene are SGHRS and YFSETQ. The trim removed 0 bases at V and 2 bases at J, leaving 4 bases unmatched. CDR3 sequence: CASSLAAGDQETQYF. The DNA for the CDR3 is TGCGCCAGCAGCTTGGCTGCGGGAGATCAAGAGACCCAGTACTTC.

V and J are TRBV24-1 and TRBJ2-1; 9 positions match TRBD2. The germline gives CDR1 KGHDR, CDR2 SFDVKD. This CDR3 comprises 15 residues. V lost 5 bases and J lost 8; bases outside the gene matches: 9. CDR3 in amino acids: CATSGGSGSLDEQFF. The DNA of the CDR3 is TGTGCCACCAGTGGGGGTAGCGGGAGTTTAGATGAGCAGTTCTTC.

This chain uses TRBV18 with TRBJ1-2, with TRBD1 matching 7 bases. V shed 4 bases, J shed 3 bases, and the junction held 2 bases outside the gene matches. The CDR3 runs 13 residues. Germline values: CDR1 KGHSH, CDR2 LQKENI. The CDR3 DNA sequence: TGTGCCAGCTCACGGGACAGTGACTATGGCTACACCTTC. It specifies CASSRDSDYGYTF.

The rearrangement uses TRBV7-9 and TRBJ1-1, with D possibly being TRBD1 (5 bases). Germline loops: CDR1 SEHNR, CDR2 FQNEAQ (reference sequence). Trimming cost V 3 bases and J 4 bases, with 21 bases left between them. This CDR3 region has 17 residues. CDR3 sequence: CASSLPTGRGRGTEAFF. The CDR3, as DNA: TGTGCCAGCAGCTTGCCCACGGGAAGGGGCCGGGGCACTGAAGCTTTCTTT.

V usage is TRBV25-1 and J usage is TRBJ2-4; D might be TRBD2 (6 bases). This CDR3 has 15 amino acids. Germline loops: CDR1 MGHDK, CDR2 SYGVNS. V gave up 1 base and J gave up 4 bases, with 11 bases separating them. The CDR3 here is CASSEWVGGKNIQYF. CDR3 nucleotide sequence: TGTGCCAGCAGTGAATGGGTGGGGGGAAAAAACATTCAGTACTTC.

The DNA for the CDR3 is TGTGCCAGCAGCATGCCGAGGGACAGAATCAATCAGCCCCAGCATTTT. It specifies CASSMPRDRINQPQHF. The rearrangement uses TRBV21-1 and TRBJ1-5; the table's D call, TRBD1, was not checked against the DNA. TRBV21-1 is described as a pseudogene. This CDR3 is 16 amino acids long.

The V call is TRBV19, the J call TRBJ1-5; a possible D gene is TRBD1 (6 bases). There are 14 residues in the CDR3. The V gene lost 5 bases and the J gene lost 6 bases, with 14 bases spanning the gap. The germline V gene has CDR1 LNHDA and CDR2 SQIVND (reference sequence). DNA of the CDR3: TGTGCCAGTAGTCCACAGGGAGGGGGTCAGCCCCAGCATTTT. It is translated as CASSPQGGGQPQHF.

The chain couples TRBV3-1 (or the pseudogene TRBV3-2) to TRBJ1-5; D remains unclear. This CDR3 contains 13 residues. Trimming cost V 3 bases and J 5 bases, with 8 bases left between them. Per the germline V gene, CDR1 is LGHDT and CDR2 is YNNKEL (reference sequence). This CDR3 reads CASSQGFYQPQHF. In nucleotides, the CDR3 is TGTGCCAGCAGCCAGGGGTTTTATCAGCCCCAGCATTTT.

The V gene is TRBV5-1, the J gene TRBJ1-6, with 12 bases that match TRBD1. V shed 3 bases and J 10 bases; nucleotides not matched to a gene: 5. This CDR3 spans 15 amino acids. In germline, CDR1 is SGHRS, CDR2 YFSETQ. This CDR3 is CASSSGQGAKSPLHF. CDR3 nucleotides: TGCGCCAGCAGCTCGGGACAGGGGGCTAAATCACCCCTCCACTTT. Looking up the rest from reference TRBV5-1 and TRBJ1-6 gives the full variable domain: KAGVTQTPRYLIKTRGQQVTLSCSPISGHRSVSWYQQTPGQGLQFLFEYFSETQRNKGNFPGRFSGRQFSNSRSEMNVSTLELGDSALYLCASSSGQGAKSPLHFGNGTRLTVT.

The J gene is TRBJ2-5, the V gene TRBV6-5; D may be TRBD1 (5 bases). The V gene lost 4 bases and the J gene lost 1 base, with 13 bases spanning the gap. Germline values: CDR1 MNHEY, CDR2 SVGAGI. This CDR3 has 15 amino acids. Written as DNA, the CDR3 is TGTGCCAGCAGTTCTCTAGGGGTGAGCCAAGAGACCCAGTACTTC. It encodes CASSSLGVSQETQYF.

This sequence joins TRBV14 and TRBJ1-5; D unresolved. Germline V lookup: CDR1 SGHDN, CDR2 FVKESK. Trimming pared 0 bases from V and 9 bases from J, leaving 9 bases between. The CDR3 is 13 amino acids. The CDR3 sequence is CASSQDGLGPQHF. The CDR3 DNA sequence: TGTGCCAGCAGCCAAGACGGGTTGGGGCCCCAGCATTTT.

The J gene is TRBJ2-7, the V gene TRBV12-5, with D possibly being TRBD1 (5 bases). Germline V gene data show CDR1 as LGHNT and CDR2 as FRNRAP. The CDR3 extends over 14 amino acids. V was shortened by 7 bases and J by 0 bases, with 13 bases between the two germline ends. The DNA for the CDR3 is TGTGCTAGTGCCCTGCTCAGGGCCTCCTACGAGCAGTACTTC. Protein: CASALLRASYEQYF.

The chain carries TRBV2 and TRBJ1-2; no definite D call. The V and J ends lost 7 bases and 2 bases respectively, with 11 bases between them. The CDR3 has 13 amino acids. The germline CDR1 and CDR2 sequences are SNHLY and FYNNEI. DNA for the CDR3: TGTGCCAGCATACCCAGAGTAAACTATGGCTACACCTTC. Translation: CASIPRVNYGYTF.

V gene TRBV5-1 combines with J gene TRBJ2-2; D is uncertain. V was shortened by 1 base and J by 5 bases, with 6 bases between the two germline ends. In germline, CDR1 is SGHRS, CDR2 YFSETQ. This CDR3 comprises 13 residues. CDR3 in amino acids: CASSLQLTGELFF. For the CDR3, the DNA is TGCGCCAGCAGCTTGCAACTAACCGGGGAGCTGTTTTTT.

This chain connects TRBV5-8 to TRBJ2-6, with D maybe TRBD2 (6 bases). CDR1 SGHTS and CDR2 YDEGEE come from the germline V gene. The CDR3 extends over 15 amino acids. V was pared by 3 bases and J by 0 bases, with 7 bases between. CDR3: CASSWGGSGANVLTF. The DNA of the CDR3 is TGTGCCAGCAGCTGGGGAGGCTCTGGGGCCAACGTCCTGACTTTC.

The chain couples TRBV28 to TRBJ1-1; the D gene is possibly TRBD1 (5 bases). Trimming removed 6 bases from V and 1 base from J, with 21 bases in between. From germline, CDR1 is MDHEN and CDR2 SYDVKM. CDR3 length: 17 residues. CDR3 sequence reads: CASRFRDGSSGNTEAFF. In nucleotides, the CDR3 is TGTGCCAGCAGATTCCGGGACGGAAGCTCGGGGAACACTGAAGCTTTCTTT.

The chain couples TRBV27 to TRBJ2-3, with D unclear. Germline V gives CDR1 MNHEY, CDR2 SMNVEV (reference sequence). This CDR3 is built from 12 residues. Trimming removed 7 bases at V and 5 bases at J, with 10 bases between. CDR3 sequence reads: CASKGWGDTQYF. The CDR3 DNA is TGTGCCAGCAAAGGGTGGGGAGATACGCAGTATTTT.

This chain uses TRBV11-3 with TRBJ2-7; no firm D call. Trimming removed 1 base at V and 0 bases at J, with 10 bases between. The V gene's germline CDR1 is SGHNT and CDR2 YENEEA. The CDR3 covers 15 residues. The CDR3 DNA is TGTGCCAGCAGCTTAGGATCTCTAAGCTCCTACGAGCAGTACTTC. This gives the protein CASSLGSLSSYEQYF.

A single count supports this clone. V gene TRBV6-5 combines with J gene TRBJ2-5, with D maybe TRBD1 (5 bases). V lost 2 bases and J 1 base, leaving 11 bases between the germline ends. Germline values: CDR1 MNHEY, CDR2 SVGAGI. The CDR3 spans 15 residues. CDR3 DNA sequence: TGTGCCAGCAGTTACAACCGGCAGGGCCAAGAGACCCAGTACTTC. Protein: CASSYNRQGQETQYF.